The present entry profiles one T cell receptor beta chain with its context. Clones were read by immunoSEQ multiplex PCR, and TCRdb kept only the in-frame ones, dropping some. The table includes more than 40,000 clones, roughly 75% detected once. This entry is derived from a study of PD-1 blockade in mismatch repair-deficient tumors. CDR3 length: 15 amino acids. The sample was peripheral blood, taken 4 weeks after starting pembrolizumab. This clonotype was sampled from an adult with mismatch repair-deficient cancer. This rearrangement joins TRBV21-1 to TRBJ2-1; the D call TRBD2 from the table was never checked on the DNA. TRBV21-1 is annotated as a pseudogene. In nucleotides, the CDR3 is TGTGCCAGCAGCAAAGCGAAGCGGGTTCACAATGAGCAGTTCTTC. This encodes CASSKAKRVHNEQFF.